This T cell receptor beta chain comes out of a study of blood T cells in healthy people across ages. This CDR3 contains 16 residues. CDR1 GTSNPN and CDR2 SVGIG come from the germline V gene (reference sequence). J lost 5 bases, V lost 3 bases, and 15 bases had no gene match. This clonotype was recorded once. Its antigen is currently unknown. With a J-beta primer mix and a sample-barcoded 5' primer, a second PCR ran roughly 7 to 11 cycles. TCRdb fed the 5' RACE reads into MiXCR, producing one record per CDR3 protein. The sample has around 900,000 distinct CDR3 sequences; under 35% are singletons. Study-level findings and limits: TCR beta diversity correlated strongly with naive T cell percentage. Both naive CD4+ cell counts and diversity were greater in long-lived donors than in aged donors. Naive and antigen-experienced cells were not separated, limiting conclusive comparison.

The sample taken for sequencing was blood. The sequence came from a woman older than 75 in good health. The V gene is TRBV30, the J gene TRBJ2-7; 8 bases fit TRBD2. The CDR3 nucleotides read TGTGCCTGGAGCCACCGGGGGGGACGGCGGGTCCACGAGCAGTACTTC. It is translated as CAWSHRGGRRVHEQYF. The entire variable domain, with the rest obtained from reference TRBV30 and TRBJ2-7, is as follows: SQTIHQWPATLVQPVGSPLSLECTVEGTSNPNLYWYRQAAGRGLQLLFYSVGIGQISSEVPQNLSASRPQDRQFILSSKKLLLSDSGFYLCAWSHRGGRRVHEQYFGPGTRLTVT.